This T cell receptor beta chain was sequenced during a study of control samples from healthy donors and cancer patients. This CDR3 region has 14 residues. The V end lost 5 bases, the J end lost 8 bases, and 19 bases lay between the germline ends. Germline V lookup: CDR1 KGHSH, CDR2 LQKENI. Profiled with immunoSEQ multiplex PCR; TCRdb holds only in-frame clones, not every one. The sample has roughly 400,000 clones; over 75% are singletons. The sequencing input was PBMCs. The TCR sequence derives from a middle-aged man with head and neck cancer. This rearrangement joins TRBV18 to TRBJ2-7; D is perhaps TRBD1 (6 bases). The CDR3 reads CASSSDSSTVQQYF. DNA of the CDR3: TGTGCCAGCTCATCGGACAGCTCTACGGTGCAGCAGTACTTC.